The 27 T cell receptor beta chains below come from one sample, sequenced in a study of CD8+ T cells in alopecia areata. cDNA serving as the sequencing template came from extracted, reverse transcribed RNA. The method was immunoSEQ multiplex PCR; TCRdb's version includes in-frame clones alone and lacks a portion of them. This table holds 110,000 to 150,000 clones, roughly 62% found once. The material sequenced was CD4+ T cells sorted from blood, taken at week 0. The receptors come from a human donor with alopecia areata.

The chain recombines TRBV29-1 with TRBJ1-5, with D tentatively TRBD1 (5 bases). The CDR3 extends over 16 amino acids. V was trimmed by 4 bases and J by 3 bases, leaving 19 bases between them. Germline V CDR1 and CDR2: SQVTM, ANQGSEA. Here the CDR3 reads CSVVEGSGRYNQPQHF. CDR3 nucleotides: TGCAGCGTTGTCGAGGGGTCTGGACGGTACAATCAGCCCCAGCATTTT.

This chain connects TRBV5-4 to TRBJ2-5; D may be TRBD1 (6 bases). Germline CDR1 reads SGHNT; CDR2 reads YYREEE (reference sequence). This CDR3 spans 15 amino acids. V lost 4 bases, J lost 1 base, and 14 bases lay in between. The CDR3 DNA follows: TGTGCCAGCAGCCCCTCGACAGGCGGCCAAGAGACCCAGTACTTC. As protein: CASSPSTGGQETQYF.

The rearrangement links TRBV20-1 to TRBJ1-2, with TRBD1 as a possible D gene (5 bases). The V and J ends lost 8 bases and 6 bases respectively, with 10 bases between them. The CDR3 extends over 10 amino acids. Germline V gene data show CDR1 as DFQATT and CDR2 as SNEGSKA (reference sequence). The CDR3 DNA is TGCAGTTGCCGGGGGGATGGCTACACCTTC. It encodes CSCRGDGYTF.

V is TRBV10-3 and J is TRBJ2-6, with unresolved D. The CDR3 covers 12 residues. CDR1 is ENHRY and CDR2 is SYGVKD in the germline V gene. The germline V and J ends were trimmed by 4 bases and 2 bases, with 0 bases remaining between them. CDR3 DNA: TGTGCCATCAGTGCTGGGGCCAACGTCCTGACTTTC. Translated, it gives CAISAGANVLTF.

This sequence joins TRBV18 and TRBJ2-7; D gene uncertain. V lost 2 bases to trimming and J lost 2 bases, with 7 bases between them. Germline CDR1 KGHSH, CDR2 LQKENI. This CDR3 has 13 amino acids. The CDR3 nucleotides read TGTGCCAGCTCACCAGGGGTCACCTACGAGCAGTACTTC. Translation: CASSPGVTYEQYF.

J is TRBJ1-5 and V is TRBV19; a possible D gene is TRBD1 (6 bases). The CDR3 totals 13 residues. Per germline, CDR1 LNHDA and CDR2 SQIVND (reference sequence). V gave up 7 bases and J gave up 4 bases, with 11 bases separating them. CDR3 bases: TGTGCCAGTACCCGAGGGGGGAATCAGCCCCAGCATTTT. Protein sequence: CASTRGGNQPQHF.

V is TRBV10-3 and J is TRBJ2-5; D is perhaps TRBD1 or TRBD2 (5 bases each). CDR1 is ENHRY and CDR2 is SYGVKD in the germline V gene. The CDR3 totals 12 residues. The V gene lost 4 bases and the J gene lost 5 bases, with 8 bases spanning the gap. CDR3 in DNA: TGTGCCATCAGTGGGGGCGGGGAGACCCAGTACTTC. This translates into CAISGGGETQYF.

The rearrangement uses TRBV7-9 and TRBJ1-2; D is unresolved. CDR1 is SEHNR, CDR2 FQNEAQ, per germline (reference sequence). Between the trimmed V and J ends, which lost 5 bases and 4 bases, there was a span of 11 bases. The CDR3 extends over 13 amino acids. The CDR3 nucleotides are TGTGCCAGCAGCCCCGGCACGTTCTATGGCTACACCTTC. Protein product: CASSPGTFYGYTF.

The chain combines TRBV7-8 with TRBJ2-7; D unclear. The CDR3 covers 12 residues. The V end was cut by 8 bases, the J end by 1 base, with 9 bases between. Germline assignment: CDR1 SGHVS and CDR2 FQNEAQ. The DNA for the CDR3 is TGTGCCAGCTTGGGTCGTTCCTACGAGCAGTACTTC. It encodes CASLGRSYEQYF.

The CDR3 loop reads CASSSARRTGADTQYF. CDR3 coding DNA: TGTGCCAGCAGCTCAGCTCGGCGGACTGGCGCAGATACGCAGTATTTT. The chain is built from TRBV7-6 and TRBJ2-3, with TRBD2 as a possible D gene (5 bases). Germline values: CDR1 SGHVS, CDR2 FNYEAQ. CDR3 length: 16 amino acids. With 4 bases removed from V and 4 bases from J, the gap between germline ends came to 18 bases.

The chain links TRBV6-5 to TRBJ1-3; D uncertain. V lost 7 bases to trimming and J lost 0 bases, with 13 bases between them. This CDR3 is 15 amino acids long. In germline, CDR1 is MNHEY, CDR2 SVGAGI. The CDR3 DNA is TGTGCCAGCAACGGCCGGGCCGACTCTGGAAACACCATATATTTT. Residues: CASNGRADSGNTIYF.

This clone has only a few counts. V usage is TRBV5-8 and J usage is TRBJ2-2; 8 nucleotides match TRBD2. V shed 7 bases and J 4 bases; nucleotides not matched to a gene: 6. This CDR3 is built from 14 residues. Germline CDR1 reads SGHTS; CDR2 reads YDEGEE. The CDR3: CASAIAGSTGELFF. CDR3 bases: TGTGCCAGCGCAATAGCGGGGAGCACCGGGGAGCTGTTTTTT. Complete variable domain (other parts from reference TRBV5-8 and TRBJ2-2): EAGVTQSPTHLIKTRGQQATLRCSPISGHTSVYWYQQALGLGLQFLLWYDEGEERNRGNFPPRFSGRQFPNYSSELNVNALELEDSALYLCASAIAGSTGELFFGEGSRLTVL.

V usage is TRBV28 and J usage is TRBJ1-2; possibly TRBD1 for D (6 bases). V lost 6 bases to trimming and J lost 6 bases, with 14 bases between them. Germline V gene lookup returns CDR1 MDHEN and CDR2 SYDVKM. CDR3 length: 13 residues. The CDR3 nucleotides read TGTGCCAGCAGCCCAGGGGATAGAGATGGCTACACCTTC. Its protein is CASSPGDRDGYTF.

In its sample, this clone was seen a few times. The chain employs TRBV5-6 and TRBJ1-1, with D possibly TRBD1 on 5 matching bases. The CDR3 consists of 14 residues. V shed 7 bases and J shed 11 bases, with 24 bases lying between them. Germline CDR1 is SGHDT and CDR2 is YYEEEE. The DNA for the CDR3 is TGTGCCAGCCGACGGCAAGAGGGGCTAATTGGGGCTTTCTTT. It encodes CASRRQEGLIGAFF.

This clone was picked up one time. The chain uses TRBV7-2 and TRBJ2-5, with a weak D call TRBD1 (6 bases). Germline V CDR1 and CDR2: SGHTA, FQGNSA. Trimming shortened V by 5 bases and J by 5 bases, and 9 bases separated the two germline ends. The CDR3 extends over 12 amino acids. CDR3 loop: CASSPDRETQYF. The CDR3 DNA follows: TGTGCCAGCAGCCCAGACAGGGAGACCCAGTACTTC.

The chain carries TRBV7-9 and TRBJ1-2; D unresolved. V was cut by 5 bases and J by 4 bases, with 20 bases left in between. The CDR3 spans 16 residues. The germline gives CDR1 SEHNR, CDR2 FQNEAQ (reference sequence). In DNA, the CDR3 is TGTGCCAGCAGCCGGACGGGAGTCTCAGACCTCTATGGCTACACCTTC. Its translation is CASSRTGVSDLYGYTF.

The count of this clone is one. The gene calls are TRBV2 and TRBJ2-7, with 9 bases matching TRBD2. J lost 6 bases, V lost 2 bases, and 8 bases had no gene match. Germline V gene sequence: CDR1 SNHLY, CDR2 FYNNEI. This CDR3 has 15 amino acids. The DNA for the CDR3 is TGTGCCAGCAGTGAAAGGCGGGGGGGCCTCGGCGAGCAGTACTTC. It encodes CASSERRGGLGEQYF.

This chain connects TRBV5-1 to TRBJ2-7; 9 bases align to TRBD2. There are 16 residues in the CDR3. V shed 1 base and J 6 bases; nucleotides not matched to a gene: 11. Germline V gene data show CDR1 as SGHRS and CDR2 as YFSETQ. The CDR3 sequence: CASSLLSGGVSGEQYF. CDR3 nucleotide sequence: TGCGCCAGCAGCTTGCTTAGCGGGGGAGTAAGTGGCGAGCAGTACTTC.

CDR3 region: CASSPRLAGNRPYEQYF. DNA for the CDR3: TGCGCCAGCAGTCCCAGACTAGCGGGGAACCGCCCCTACGAGCAGTACTTC. The J gene is TRBJ2-7, the V gene TRBV23-1; 11 bases are shared with TRBD2. TRBV23-1 is assigned to the ORF class and has an uncertain function. This CDR3 has 17 amino acids. V was pared by 4 bases and J by 2 bases, with 10 bases of the junction left unmatched.

The table lists this clone with a count of one. The rearrangement uses TRBV30 and TRBJ2-4, with D perhaps TRBD1 or TRBD2 (5 bases each). V gave up 5 bases and J gave up 0 bases, with 8 bases separating them. This CDR3 contains 13 residues. Germline assignment: CDR1 GTSNPN and CDR2 SVGIG (reference sequence). CDR3 sequence: CAWVGTAKNIQYF. The CDR3 DNA follows: TGTGCCTGGGTCGGGACAGCCAAAAACATTCAGTACTTC.

V and J are TRBV4-3 and TRBJ2-7, with unresolved D. Trimming shortened V by 1 base and J by 4 bases, and 17 bases separated the two germline ends. The CDR3 runs to 16 residues. Germline CDR1 and CDR2: LGHNA and YSLEER. The DNA for the CDR3 is TGCGCCAGCAGCCAAGGGGTCAGCGATCCCTTATACGAGCAGTACTTC. Its translation is CASSQGVSDPLYEQYF.

The gene calls are TRBV6-5 and TRBJ2-3, with 12 bases lining up with TRBD1. Germline trimming cut 6 bases from V and 6 bases from J; bases unmatched to any gene: 7. The germline V gene has CDR1 MNHEY and CDR2 SVGAGI. The CDR3 length is 15 residues. DNA of the CDR3: TGTGCCAGCAGATTGGGACAGGGGGCGCGGGATACGCAGTATTTT. Protein product: CASRLGQGARDTQYF.

This chain links TRBV19 with TRBJ2-6, with D possibly TRBD1 on 6 matching bases. Trimming cost V 0 bases and J 0 bases, with 15 bases left between them. This CDR3 is built from 19 residues. Germline V lookup: CDR1 LNHDA, CDR2 SQIVND (reference sequence). CDR3 bases: TGTGCCAGTAGTATAGATTTCGGGACACCTAACTCTGGGGCCAACGTCCTGACTTTC. Translation gives CASSIDFGTPNSGANVLTF. Together with reference TRBV19 and TRBJ2-6, the CDR3 gives the full variable domain: DGGITQSPKYLFRKEGQNVTLSCEQNLNHDAMYWYRQDPGQGLRLIYYSQIVNDFQKGDIAEGYSVSREKKESFPLTVTSAQKNPTAFYLCASSIDFGTPNSGANVLTFGAGSRLTVL.

The rearrangement uses TRBV4-2 and TRBJ1-6; TRBD1 is a possible D gene (5 bases). In germline, CDR1 is LGHNA, CDR2 YNFKEQ. The V end was cut by 0 bases, the J end by 10 bases, with 13 bases between. There are 15 residues in the CDR3. CDR3 in DNA: TGTGCCAGCAGCCAAGATTGGGCAGGGAACTCACCCCTCCACTTT. It encodes CASSQDWAGNSPLHF.

This chain links TRBV4-2 with TRBJ1-1; perhaps TRBD1 as D (5 bases). V lost 2 bases and J 11 bases, leaving 15 bases between the germline ends. Germline CDR1 LGHNA, CDR2 YNFKEQ. The CDR3 is 13 amino acids. CDR3 amino acids: CASSQLLGQEAFF. CDR3 DNA sequence: TGTGCCAGCAGCCAACTTCTAGGACAAGAGGCTTTCTTT.

The chain recombines TRBV10-3 with TRBJ2-3, with D perhaps matching TRBD1 (5 bases). Germline V gene lookup returns CDR1 ENHRY and CDR2 SYGVKD. Trimming took 3 bases from V and 14 from J, leaving 15 bases between them. The length of the CDR3 is 12 residues. CDR3 bases: TGTGCCATCAGTGAACAAAGGGCAGGGTGGTATTTT. It specifies CAISEQRAGWYF.

The V and J genes are TRBV7-2 and TRBJ2-3, with 7 positions matching TRBD1. The CDR3 is 14 amino acids. The germline gives CDR1 SGHTA, CDR2 FQGNSA. Losses at the gene ends were 2 bases for V and 5 bases for J; bases not matched to a gene: 4. The CDR3 sequence: CASSLLPGGDTQYF. DNA for the CDR3: TGTGCCAGCAGCTTACTGCCAGGGGGAGATACGCAGTATTTT.